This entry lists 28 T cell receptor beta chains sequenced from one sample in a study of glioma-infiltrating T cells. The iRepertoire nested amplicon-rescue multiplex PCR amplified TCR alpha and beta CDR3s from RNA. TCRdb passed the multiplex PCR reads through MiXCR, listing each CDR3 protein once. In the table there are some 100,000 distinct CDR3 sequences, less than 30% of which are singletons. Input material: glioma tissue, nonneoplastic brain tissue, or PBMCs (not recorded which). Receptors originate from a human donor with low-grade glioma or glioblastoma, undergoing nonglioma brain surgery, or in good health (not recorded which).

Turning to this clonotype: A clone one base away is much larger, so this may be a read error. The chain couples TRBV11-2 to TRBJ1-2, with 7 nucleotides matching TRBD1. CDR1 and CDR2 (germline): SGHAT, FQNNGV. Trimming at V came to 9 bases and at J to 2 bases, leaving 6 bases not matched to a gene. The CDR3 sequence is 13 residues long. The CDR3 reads CARSRDRNYGYTF. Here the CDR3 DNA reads TGTGCCAGGAGCCGGGACAGAAACTATGGCTACACCTTC. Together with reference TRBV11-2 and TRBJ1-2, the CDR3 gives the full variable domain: EAGVAQSPRYKIIEKRQSVAFWCNPISGHATLYWYQQILGQGPKLLIQFQNNGVVDDSQLPKDRFSAERLKGVDSTLKIQPAKLEDSAVYLCARSRDRNYGYTFGSGTRLTVV.

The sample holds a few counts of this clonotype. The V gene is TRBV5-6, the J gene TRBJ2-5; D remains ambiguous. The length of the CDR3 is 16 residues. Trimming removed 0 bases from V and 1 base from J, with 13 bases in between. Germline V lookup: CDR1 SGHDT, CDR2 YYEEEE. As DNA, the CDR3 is TGTGCCAGCAGCTTGGTCTTTCTGGGTACCCAAGAGACCCAGTACTTC. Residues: CASSLVFLGTQETQYF.

CDR3 DNA sequence: TGTGCCAGCAGTTACCAGGGAGCTGAAGCTTTCTTT. Its protein product is CASSYQGAEAFF. The J gene is TRBJ1-1, the V gene TRBV6-6, with D possibly matching TRBD1 (5 bases). V dropped 2 bases and J dropped 6 bases, with 7 bases sitting between them. Germline CDR1 and CDR2: MNHNY and SVGAGI (reference sequence). The CDR3 consists of 12 residues.

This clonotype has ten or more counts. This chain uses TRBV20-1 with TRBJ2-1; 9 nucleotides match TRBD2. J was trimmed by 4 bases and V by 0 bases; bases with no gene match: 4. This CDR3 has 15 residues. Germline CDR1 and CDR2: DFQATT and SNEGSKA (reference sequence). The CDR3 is CSARDLTSGYNEQFF. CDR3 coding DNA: TGCAGTGCTAGAGACCTGACTAGCGGTTACAATGAGCAGTTCTTC.

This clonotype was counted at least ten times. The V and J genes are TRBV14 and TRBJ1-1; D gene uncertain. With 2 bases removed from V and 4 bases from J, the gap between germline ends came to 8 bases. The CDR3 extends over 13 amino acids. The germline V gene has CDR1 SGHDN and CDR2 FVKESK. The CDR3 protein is CASSQQLGTEAFF. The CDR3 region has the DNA TGTGCCAGCAGCCAACAGTTAGGCACTGAAGCTTTCTTT.

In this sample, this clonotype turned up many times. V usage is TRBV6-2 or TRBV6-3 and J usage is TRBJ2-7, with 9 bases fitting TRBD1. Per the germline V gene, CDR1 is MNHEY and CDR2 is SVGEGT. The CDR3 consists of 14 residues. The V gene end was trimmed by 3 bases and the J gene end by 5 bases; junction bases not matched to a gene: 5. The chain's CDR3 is CASSYGTGIHEQYF. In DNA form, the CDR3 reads TGTGCCAGCAGTTATGGGACAGGGATCCACGAGCAGTACTTC.

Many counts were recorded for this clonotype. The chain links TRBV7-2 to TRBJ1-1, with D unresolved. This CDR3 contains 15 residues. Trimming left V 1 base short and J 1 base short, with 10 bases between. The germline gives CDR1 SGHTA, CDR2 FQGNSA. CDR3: CASSLVSAPNTEAFF. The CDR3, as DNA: TGTGCCAGCAGCTTAGTTTCGGCGCCGAACACTGAAGCTTTCTTT.

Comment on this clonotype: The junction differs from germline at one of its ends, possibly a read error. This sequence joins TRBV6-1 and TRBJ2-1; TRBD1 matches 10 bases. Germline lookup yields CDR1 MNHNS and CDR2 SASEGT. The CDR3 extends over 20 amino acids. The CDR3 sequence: CTSSHTPGTGDGWSYNEQFF. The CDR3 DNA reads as TGTACCAGCAGCCATACGCCCGGGACAGGGGATGGGTGGTCCTACAATGAGCAGTTCTTC.

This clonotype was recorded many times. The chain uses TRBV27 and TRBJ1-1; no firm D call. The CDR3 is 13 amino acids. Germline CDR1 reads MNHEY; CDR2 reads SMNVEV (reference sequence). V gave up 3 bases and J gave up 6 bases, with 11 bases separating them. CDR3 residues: CASSFSYTSEAFF. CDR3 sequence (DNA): TGTGCCAGCAGTTTTTCGTATACCTCTGAAGCTTTCTTT.

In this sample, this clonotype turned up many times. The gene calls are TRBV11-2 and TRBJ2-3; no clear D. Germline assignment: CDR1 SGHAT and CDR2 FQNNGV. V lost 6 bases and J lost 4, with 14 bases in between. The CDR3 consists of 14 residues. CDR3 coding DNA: TGTGCCAGCAGGTTAACGGATGGCGCAGATACGCAGTATTTT. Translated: CASRLTDGADTQYF.

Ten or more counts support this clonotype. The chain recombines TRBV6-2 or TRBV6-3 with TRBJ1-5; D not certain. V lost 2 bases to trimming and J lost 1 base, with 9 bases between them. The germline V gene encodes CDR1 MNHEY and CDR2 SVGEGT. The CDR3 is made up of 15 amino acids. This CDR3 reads CASSYGVRSNQPQHF. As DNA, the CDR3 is TGTGCCAGCAGTTACGGAGTAAGGAGCAATCAGCCCCAGCATTTT.

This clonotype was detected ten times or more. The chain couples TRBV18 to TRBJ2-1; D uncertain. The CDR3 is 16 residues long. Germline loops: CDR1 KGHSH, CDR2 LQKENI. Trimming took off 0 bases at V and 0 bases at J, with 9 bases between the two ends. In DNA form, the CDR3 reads TGTGCCAGCTCACCACCAAGCAGGAGCTCCTACAATGAGCAGTTCTTC. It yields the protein CASSPPSRSSYNEQFF.

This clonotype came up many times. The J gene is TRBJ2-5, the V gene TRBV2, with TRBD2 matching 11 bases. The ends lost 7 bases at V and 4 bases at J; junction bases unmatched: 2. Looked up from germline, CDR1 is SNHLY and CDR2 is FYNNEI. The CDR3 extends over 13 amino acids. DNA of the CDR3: TGTGCCAGCAACGGACTAGCGGGAGAGACCCAGTACTTC. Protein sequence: CASNGLAGETQYF.

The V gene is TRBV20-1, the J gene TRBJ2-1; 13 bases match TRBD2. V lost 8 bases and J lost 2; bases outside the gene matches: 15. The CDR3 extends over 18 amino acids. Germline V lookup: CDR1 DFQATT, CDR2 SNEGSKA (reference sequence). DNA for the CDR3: TGCAGTCCTCCCCCATGGGGGACTAGCGGGGCCGCCTACAATGAGCAGTTCTTC. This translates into CSPPPWGTSGAAYNEQFF.

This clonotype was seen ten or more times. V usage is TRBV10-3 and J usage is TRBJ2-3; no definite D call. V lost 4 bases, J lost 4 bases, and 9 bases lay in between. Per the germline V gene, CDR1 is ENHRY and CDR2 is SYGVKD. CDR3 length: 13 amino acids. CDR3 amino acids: CAISGNNADTQYF. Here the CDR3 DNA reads TGTGCCATCAGTGGCAATAACGCAGATACGCAGTATTTT.

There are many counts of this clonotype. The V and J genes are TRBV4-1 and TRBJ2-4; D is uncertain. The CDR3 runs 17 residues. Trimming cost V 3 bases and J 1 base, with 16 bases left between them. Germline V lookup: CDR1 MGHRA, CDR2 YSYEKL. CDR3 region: CASSHPPARAAKNIQYF. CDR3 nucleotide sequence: TGCGCCAGCAGCCACCCCCCGGCGCGTGCGGCCAAAAACATTCAGTACTTC.

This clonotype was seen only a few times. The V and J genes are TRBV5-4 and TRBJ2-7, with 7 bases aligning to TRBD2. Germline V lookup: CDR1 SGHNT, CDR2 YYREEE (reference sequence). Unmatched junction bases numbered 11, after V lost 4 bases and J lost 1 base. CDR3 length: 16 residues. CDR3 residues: CASSPGGGGSSYEQYF. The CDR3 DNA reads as TGTGCCAGCAGCCCTGGTGGGGGGGGGAGTTCCTACGAGCAGTACTTC.

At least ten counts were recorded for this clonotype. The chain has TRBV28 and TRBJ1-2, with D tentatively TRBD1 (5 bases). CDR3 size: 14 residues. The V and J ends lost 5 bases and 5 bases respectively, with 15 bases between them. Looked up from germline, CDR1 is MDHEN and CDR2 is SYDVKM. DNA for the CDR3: TGTGCCAGCAGTACGACCGGGACCTTATATGGCTACACCTTC. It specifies CASSTTGTLYGYTF.

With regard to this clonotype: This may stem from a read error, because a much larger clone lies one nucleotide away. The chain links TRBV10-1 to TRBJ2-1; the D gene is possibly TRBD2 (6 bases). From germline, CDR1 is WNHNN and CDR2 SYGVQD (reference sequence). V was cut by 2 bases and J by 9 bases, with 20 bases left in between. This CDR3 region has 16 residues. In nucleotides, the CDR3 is TGCGCCAGCAGTGAGAGCGCTAGCGAGAGGGCCAGTGAGCAGTTCTTC. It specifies CASSESASERASEQFF.

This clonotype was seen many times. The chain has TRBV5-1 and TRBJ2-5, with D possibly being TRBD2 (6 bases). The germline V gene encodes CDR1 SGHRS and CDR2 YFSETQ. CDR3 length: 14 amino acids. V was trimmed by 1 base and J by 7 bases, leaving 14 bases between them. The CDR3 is CASSLRGGAVTQYF. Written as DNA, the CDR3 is TGCGCCAGCAGCTTGAGGGGAGGCGCGGTGACCCAGTACTTC.

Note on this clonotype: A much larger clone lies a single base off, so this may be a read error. The CDR3 bases are TGCAGCGTTGAGGGACTAGCGGGGCGAGATCTCCAAGAGACCCAGTACTTC. It translates to CSVEGLAGRDLQETQYF. The chain is built from TRBV29-1 and TRBJ2-5; TRBD2 matches 13 bases. Germline V gives CDR1 SQVTM, CDR2 ANQGSEA. Trimming at V came to 3 bases and at J to 1 base, leaving 8 bases not matched to a gene. The CDR3 is 17 residues long.

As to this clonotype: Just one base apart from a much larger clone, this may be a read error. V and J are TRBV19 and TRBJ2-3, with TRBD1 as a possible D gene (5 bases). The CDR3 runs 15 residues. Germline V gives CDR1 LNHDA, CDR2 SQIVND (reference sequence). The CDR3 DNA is TGTGCCAGTAGTTTGGGAAACAGGTTCACAGGTACGCAGTATTTT. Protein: CASSLGNRFTGTQYF.

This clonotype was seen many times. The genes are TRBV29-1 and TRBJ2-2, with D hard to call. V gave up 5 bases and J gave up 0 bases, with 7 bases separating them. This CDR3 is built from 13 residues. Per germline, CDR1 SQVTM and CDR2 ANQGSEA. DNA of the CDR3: TGCAGCGTTTTCTGGTCGAACACCGGGGAGCTGTTTTTT. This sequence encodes CSVFWSNTGELFF.

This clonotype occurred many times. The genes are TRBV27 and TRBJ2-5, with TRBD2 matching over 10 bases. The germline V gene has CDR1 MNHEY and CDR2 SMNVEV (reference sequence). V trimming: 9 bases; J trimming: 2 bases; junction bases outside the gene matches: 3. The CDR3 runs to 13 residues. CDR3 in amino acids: CASRLAGQETQYF. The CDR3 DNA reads TGTGCCAGTAGACTAGCGGGTCAAGAGACCCAGTACTTC.

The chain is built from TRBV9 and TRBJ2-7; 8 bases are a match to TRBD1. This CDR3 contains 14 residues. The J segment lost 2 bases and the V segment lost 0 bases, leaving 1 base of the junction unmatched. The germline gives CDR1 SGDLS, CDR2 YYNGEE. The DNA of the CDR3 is TGTGCCAGCAGCGTAGCAGGGGGCCCCTACGAGCAGTACTTC. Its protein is CASSVAGGPYEQYF.

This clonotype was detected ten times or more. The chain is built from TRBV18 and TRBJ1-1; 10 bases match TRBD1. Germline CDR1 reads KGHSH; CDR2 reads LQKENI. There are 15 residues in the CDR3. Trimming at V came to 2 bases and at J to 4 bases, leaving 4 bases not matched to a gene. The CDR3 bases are TGTGCCAGCTCACCAGACAGGGGGCGAAGCACTGAAGCTTTCTTT. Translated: CASSPDRGRSTEAFF.

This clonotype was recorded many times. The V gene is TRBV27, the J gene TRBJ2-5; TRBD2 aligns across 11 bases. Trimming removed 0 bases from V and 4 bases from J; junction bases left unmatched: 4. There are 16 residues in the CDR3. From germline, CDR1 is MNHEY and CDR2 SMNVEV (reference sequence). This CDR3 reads CASSLSRLAGGETQYF. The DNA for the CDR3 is TGTGCCAGCAGTTTATCCCGGCTAGCGGGAGGAGAGACCCAGTACTTC.

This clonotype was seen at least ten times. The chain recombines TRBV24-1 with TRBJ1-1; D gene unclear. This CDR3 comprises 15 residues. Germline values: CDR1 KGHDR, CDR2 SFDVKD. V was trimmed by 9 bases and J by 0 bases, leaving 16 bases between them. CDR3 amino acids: CATLRSRNLNTEAFF. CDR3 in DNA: TGTGCCACCCTTAGGAGCCGAAATTTGAACACTGAAGCTTTCTTT.